The 30 T cell receptor beta chains presented below share a single source sample, sequenced in a study of Tregs in tolerant kidney transplant recipients. Related graft donors supplied nonmyeloablative bone marrow transplants, and mixed chimerism was transient. Profiled with immunoSEQ multiplex PCR; TCRdb holds only in-frame clones, not every one. The sample has roughly 86,000 clones, 80% to 95% seen once. The sample was CD4+ T cells from blood (PBMCs), taken 12 months after the transplant. These TCRs come from a human patient who received a combined kidney and bone marrow transplant. The graft donor may have contributed some T cells.

There are a few counts of this clone. CDR3 coding DNA: TGTGCCAGCACCCGAGGGCCGTTGAGCTCTGGAAACACCATATATTTT. Its translation: CASTRGPLSSGNTIYF. This chain links TRBV6-6 with TRBJ1-3, with D unclear. Trimming removed 7 bases at V and 0 bases at J, with 16 bases between. Germline loops: CDR1 MNHNY, CDR2 SVGAGI (reference sequence). The CDR3 is 16 amino acids.

This clone is a singleton in its sample. The DNA of the CDR3 is TGTGCCAGCAGTGAATCAGGCTCAGAGACCCAGTACTTC. Amino acids: CASSESGSETQYF. The rearrangement links TRBV25-1 to TRBJ2-5; D ambiguous. This CDR3 has 13 amino acids. Trimming took off 1 base at V and 4 bases at J, with 7 bases between the two ends. Germline V gene data show CDR1 as MGHDK and CDR2 as SYGVNS.

The chain joins TRBV9 to TRBJ1-3, with a tentative D call TRBD1 (5 bases). The germline V gene encodes CDR1 SGDLS and CDR2 YYNGEE. Deletions cut 4 bases from V and 1 base from J, with 15 bases between. CDR3 length equals 16 residues. CDR3 residues: CASSPPPQASGNTIYF. DNA for the CDR3: TGTGCCAGCAGCCCCCCCCCACAGGCGTCTGGAAACACCATATATTTT.

V is TRBV5-1 and J is TRBJ2-7, with D possibly being TRBD1 (7 bases). CDR1 and CDR2 (germline): SGHRS, YFSETQ. The CDR3 sequence is 14 residues long. V lost 4 bases to trimming and J lost 3 bases, with 14 bases between them. The CDR3 loop is CASSQGGGGYEQYF. CDR3 sequence (DNA): TGCGCCAGCAGCCAGGGGGGTGGCGGCTACGAGCAGTACTTC.

Worth noting for this clone: The same CDR3 arises from other DNA sequences in this sample as well. The chain links TRBV7-2 to TRBJ1-2; D possibly corresponds to TRBD1 (6 bases). The ends were cut back, 5 bases at V and 5 bases at J, with 12 bases in the middle. Germline CDR1 SGHTA, CDR2 FQGNSA. The CDR3 covers 13 residues. The CDR3 DNA sequence: TGTGCCAGCAGCCGTACAGGGCGATATGGCTACACCTTC. It specifies CASSRTGRYGYTF.

CDR3: CASSEDRGATQYF. The CDR3 nucleotides are TGTGCCAGCAGTGAAGACAGGGGTGCGACCCAGTACTTC. This sequence joins TRBV2 and TRBJ2-5, with 7 bases identical to TRBD1. J gave up 7 bases and V 1 base, and 3 bases lay outside the gene matches. CDR1 SNHLY and CDR2 FYNNEI come from the germline V gene. The CDR3 consists of 13 residues.

The CDR3 reads CASGLIAFSGNTIYF. CDR3 nucleotides: TGTGCTAGTGGTTTGATAGCGTTCTCTGGAAACACCATATATTTT. The chain joins TRBV12-5 to TRBJ1-3; D is unclear. Germline CDR1 is LGHNT and CDR2 is FRNRAP. CDR3 length: 15 amino acids. The V end lost 2 bases, the J end lost 0 bases, and 8 bases lay between the germline ends.

The CDR3 loop reads CASSPDGQGPYNSPLHF. The CDR3 DNA sequence: TGCGCCAGCAGCCCGGACGGACAGGGACCCTATAATTCACCCCTCCACTTT. V gene TRBV4-3 combines with J gene TRBJ1-6; 8 bases are shared with TRBD1. The CDR3 has 17 amino acids. The germline gives CDR1 LGHNA, CDR2 YSLEER. V shed 4 bases and J 2 bases; nucleotides not matched to a gene: 7.

This clone was seen just once. The chain carries TRBV6-6 and TRBJ2-1; the match to TRBD1 covers 10 bases. Germline lookup yields CDR1 MNHNY and CDR2 SVGAGI (reference sequence). V gave up 7 bases and J gave up 7 bases; unmatched junction bases: 13. The CDR3 has 16 amino acids. The CDR3 bases are TGTGCCAGCACCTATGCTGGGACAGGGGCGCCTAATGAGCAGTTCTTC. Translated, it gives CASTYAGTGAPNEQFF.

The V call is TRBV30, the J call TRBJ1-1; D uncertain. CDR3 size: 11 residues. The V and J ends lost 4 bases and 11 bases respectively, with 14 bases between them. Germline-derived CDR1 and CDR2 are GTSNPN and SVGIG (reference sequence). In DNA form, the CDR3 reads TGTGCCTGGAAAAGAGTGTGGGAGGCTTTCTTT. As protein: CAWKRVWEAFF.

The chain carries TRBV5-4 and TRBJ2-5, with 8 positions matching TRBD2. CDR3 length: 15 amino acids. Germline V gene lookup returns CDR1 SGHNT and CDR2 YYREEE (reference sequence). V lost 6 bases to trimming and J lost 4 bases; unmatched junction nucleotides: 11. The CDR3 DNA sequence: TGTGCCAGCACCCTGCGGGCGGCGGGGGGAGAGACCCAGTACTTC. Translating gives CASTLRAAGGETQYF.

CDR3 in amino acids: CASSPTQTLSLHF. The CDR3 coding sequence is TGTGCCAGCTCACCTACACAGACCCTGTCCCTCCACTTT. V gene TRBV18 combines with J gene TRBJ1-6; D unclear. The V end was cut by 3 bases, the J end by 14 bases, with 14 bases between. The CDR3 consists of 13 residues. Per germline, CDR1 KGHSH and CDR2 LQKENI.

As to this clone: The conserved final phenylalanine or tryptophan is absent from the CDR3, which likely points to a read error. The chain has TRBV11-1 and TRBJ1-2; 10 nucleotides line up with TRBD1. J lost 5 bases, V lost 1 base, and 7 bases had no gene match. The germline CDR1 and CDR2 sequences are SGHAT and FQDESV (reference sequence). There are 16 residues in the CDR3. The CDR3 spells CASSLVGGQGLYGYTL. The CDR3 DNA reads TGTGCCAGCAGCTTAGTGGGGGGACAGGGGCTGTATGGCTACACCCTC.

V is TRBV6-5 and J is TRBJ2-6; D gene unclear. Trimming pared 2 bases from V and 8 bases from J, leaving 16 bases between. Germline CDR1 reads MNHEY; CDR2 reads SVGAGI. This CDR3 contains 16 residues. The CDR3 is CASSYVSGRSPNVLTF. The CDR3 coding sequence is TGTGCCAGCAGTTACGTCTCTGGTCGGTCGCCCAACGTCCTGACTTTC.

The J gene is TRBJ1-1, the V gene TRBV11-3; tentative D call: TRBD1 (5 bases). V was clipped by 7 bases and J by 3 bases, with 18 bases between them. Germline CDR1 and CDR2: SGHNT and YENEEA. This CDR3 is built from 15 residues. The CDR3: CASTWGGERDTEAFF. In DNA, the CDR3 is TGTGCCAGCACCTGGGGAGGGGAGAGAGACACTGAAGCTTTCTTT.

The J gene is TRBJ2-7, the V gene TRBV5-1; 7 bases map to TRBD1. After removal of 4 bases from V and 6 bases from J, the junction contained 13 bases not matched to a gene. Germline V gene sequence: CDR1 SGHRS, CDR2 YFSETQ. The CDR3 loop spans 15 amino acids. This CDR3 reads CASSNRTGLSAEQYF. The DNA for the CDR3 is TGCGCCAGCAGCAATAGGACAGGTTTGAGTGCCGAGCAGTACTTC. Full variable domain (missing parts from reference TRBV5-1 and TRBJ2-7): KAGVTQTPRYLIKTRGQQVTLSCSPISGHRSVSWYQQTPGQGLQFLFEYFSETQRNKGNFPGRFSGRQFSNSRSEMNVSTLELGDSALYLCASSNRTGLSAEQYFGPGTRLTVT.

The chain combines TRBV10-3 with TRBJ2-7; D possibly corresponds to TRBD1 (6 bases). Germline assignment: CDR1 ENHRY and CDR2 SYGVKD. This CDR3 comprises 14 residues. The germline V and J ends were trimmed by 10 bases and 2 bases, with 18 bases remaining between them. Here the CDR3 DNA reads TGTGCCAGCTCAGTTGACAGGACTGCCTACGAGCAGTACTTC. As protein: CASSVDRTAYEQYF.

The V and J genes are TRBV7-8 and TRBJ2-7; 7 positions agree with TRBD2. This CDR3 comprises 16 residues. The germline V gene has CDR1 SGHVS and CDR2 FQNEAQ. V gave up 5 bases and J gave up 2 bases; unmatched junction bases: 12. The CDR3 sequence: CASSATRLARPYEQYF. DNA for the CDR3: TGTGCCAGCAGCGCTACGAGACTAGCCAGACCCTACGAGCAGTACTTC.

This clone was detected only once. The chain recombines TRBV5-6 with TRBJ1-2; D is uncertain. V lost 0 bases and J 5 bases, leaving 11 bases between the germline ends. Germline V gene sequence: CDR1 SGHDT, CDR2 YYEEEE. The CDR3 runs 14 residues. The CDR3 spells CASSLAQALYGYTF. The CDR3 DNA reads TGTGCCAGCAGCTTGGCCCAGGCTTTGTATGGCTACACCTTC.

Here the CDR3 reads CASSSDRGTSYEQYF. In nucleotides, the CDR3 is TGTGCCAGCAGCTCTGACAGGGGGACTTCCTACGAGCAGTACTTC. This chain connects TRBV5-5 to TRBJ2-7, with TRBD1 matching over 9 bases. This CDR3 spans 15 amino acids. V shed 3 bases, J shed 1 base, and the junction held 5 bases outside the gene matches. Germline lookup yields CDR1 SGHKS and CDR2 YYEKEE (reference sequence).

The chain joins TRBV29-1 to TRBJ2-1; 10 nucleotides align to TRBD2. Losses at the gene ends were 6 bases for V and 5 bases for J; bases not matched to a gene: 10. Germline V gives CDR1 SQVTM, CDR2 ANQGSEA. This CDR3 comprises 15 residues. CDR3 sequence reads: CSVPIAGGRDNEQFF. The DNA for the CDR3 is TGCAGCGTCCCCATAGCGGGAGGAAGGGACAATGAGCAGTTCTTC.

The genes are TRBV18 and TRBJ2-5; D ambiguous. V shed 2 bases and J shed 1 base, with 8 bases lying between them. This CDR3 has 14 residues. CDR1 KGHSH and CDR2 LQKENI come from the germline V gene. CDR3 DNA: TGTGCCAGCTCACCAAGAGTTATCCAAGAGACCCAGTACTTC. This translates into CASSPRVIQETQYF.

The chain couples TRBV27 to TRBJ2-1; 12 bases line up with TRBD2. CDR1 and CDR2 (germline): MNHEY, SMNVEV (reference sequence). The CDR3 consists of 15 residues. The V and J ends lost 5 bases and 6 bases, in that order; junction bases with no gene match: 5. The CDR3 nucleotides read TGTGCCAGCAGTCCCAGACTAGCGGGAGTCAATGAGCAGTTCTTC. As protein: CASSPRLAGVNEQFF.

The rearrangement links TRBV5-1 to TRBJ2-5; tentative D call: TRBD1 (6 bases). Germline CDR1 is SGHRS and CDR2 is YFSETQ. The germline V and J ends were trimmed by 0 bases and 3 bases, with 12 bases remaining between them. This CDR3 spans 15 amino acids. In DNA form, the CDR3 reads TGCGCCAGCAGCTTGGCCCCAGGGGCAGAAGAGACCCAGTACTTC. Its protein is CASSLAPGAEETQYF. The full variable domain, rest sourced from reference TRBV5-1 and TRBJ2-5, is KAGVTQTPRYLIKTRGQQVTLSCSPISGHRSVSWYQQTPGQGLQFLFEYFSETQRNKGNFPGRFSGRQFSNSRSEMNVSTLELGDSALYLCASSLAPGAEETQYFGPGTRLLVL.

The chain couples TRBV5-4 to TRBJ1-1; a possible D gene is TRBD1 (5 bases). V gave up 4 bases and J gave up 7 bases, with 11 bases separating them. Germline-derived CDR1 and CDR2 are SGHNT and YYREEE (reference sequence). This CDR3 spans 12 amino acids. The CDR3 nucleotides read TGTGCCAGCAGCGGTACCGGGGGTGAAGCTTTCTTT. Amino acid sequence: CASSGTGGEAFF.

The CDR3 loop is CASSSGTGPVAPQHF. In DNA, the CDR3 is TGTGCCAGCAGCTCGGGGACAGGGCCGGTAGCGCCCCAGCATTTT. V is TRBV7-9 and J is TRBJ1-5, with 9 bases identical to TRBD1. V was pared by 4 bases and J by 9 bases, with 10 bases of the junction left unmatched. Germline lookup yields CDR1 SEHNR and CDR2 FQNEAQ (reference sequence). CDR3 length equals 15 residues.

This clone was seen only once. This sequence joins TRBV6-5 and TRBJ2-3; 7 bases align to TRBD2. The CDR3 extends over 15 amino acids. Germline assignment: CDR1 MNHEY and CDR2 SVGAGI. The J segment lost 5 bases and the V segment lost 5 bases, leaving 10 bases of the junction unmatched. CDR3 loop: CASSRVTSVEDTQYF. In nucleotides, the CDR3 is TGTGCCAGCAGTAGAGTAACTAGCGTAGAAGATACGCAGTATTTT.

The genes are TRBV7-2 and TRBJ2-1; D is possibly TRBD2 (6 bases). The CDR3 runs to 15 residues. V lost 1 base to trimming and J lost 6 bases, with 13 bases between them. Looked up from germline, CDR1 is SGHTA and CDR2 is FQGNSA. CDR3 amino acids: CASSLESGPFNEQFF. DNA for the CDR3: TGTGCCAGCAGCTTAGAGAGCGGGCCCTTCAATGAGCAGTTCTTC. The full variable domain, its missing parts supplied by reference TRBV7-2 and TRBJ2-1, is GAGVSQSPSNKVTEKGKDVELRCDPISGHTALYWYRQSLGQGLEFLIYFQGNSAPDKSGLPSDRFSAERTGGSVSTLTIQRTQQEDSAVYLCASSLESGPFNEQFFGPGTRLTVL.

This rearrangement joins TRBV7-3 to TRBJ2-1; the match to TRBD2 covers 14 bases. V lost 5 bases, J lost 10 bases, and 10 bases stayed unmatched. CDR3 length: 16 residues. Germline V gene sequence: CDR1 SGHTA, CDR2 FQGTGA. The CDR3 region is CASSTTGTSGSWEQFF. Here the CDR3 DNA reads TGTGCCAGCAGCACCACCGGGACTAGCGGGAGTTGGGAGCAGTTCTTC.

The V and J genes are TRBV4-3 and TRBJ2-3; a possible D gene is TRBD1 (5 bases). Germline CDR1 reads LGHNA; CDR2 reads YSLEER. V was pared by 6 bases and J by 2 bases, with 9 bases between. CDR3 length: 13 amino acids. The CDR3, as DNA: TGCGCCAGCAGAGGGGTAGCCACAGATACGCAGTATTTT. It yields the protein CASRGVATDTQYF.